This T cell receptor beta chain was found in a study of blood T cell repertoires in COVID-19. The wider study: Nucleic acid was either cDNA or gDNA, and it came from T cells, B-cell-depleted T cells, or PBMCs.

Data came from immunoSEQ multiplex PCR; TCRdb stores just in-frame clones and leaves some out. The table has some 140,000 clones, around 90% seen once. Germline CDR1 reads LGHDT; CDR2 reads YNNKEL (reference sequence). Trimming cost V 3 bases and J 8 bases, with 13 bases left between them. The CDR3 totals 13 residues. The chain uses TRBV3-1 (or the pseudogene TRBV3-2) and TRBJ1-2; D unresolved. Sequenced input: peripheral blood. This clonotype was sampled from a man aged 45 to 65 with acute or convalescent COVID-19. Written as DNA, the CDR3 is TGTGCCAGCAGCCAGCTCCTTTTGGAGGGCTACACCTTC. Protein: CASSQLLLEGYTF.